A single sample is the source of the 5 T cell receptor beta chains below, sequenced in a study of post-analysis software for immune sequencing data. Unique-molecular-identifier-tagged TCR beta cDNA libraries were used. Via MiXCR, TCRdb re-called the PCR reads, giving one row per CDR3 protein. The table includes roughly 650,000 distinct CDR3 sequences, around 64% detected once. Study observations and caveats: When patients were compared with controls, four or five TRBV segments were more frequent, TRBV5-6, TRBV5-1 and TRBV20-1 among them.

Antigen specificity for these receptors is unknown. Sequenced material: blood. The receptor source for this set is a girl aged 2 to 10 with multiple sclerosis.

This sequence joins TRBV29-1 and TRBJ2-7; 9 bases agree with TRBD1. The length of the CDR3 is 13 residues. Germline CDR1 and CDR2: SQVTM and ANQGSEA. The junction had 3 bases not matched to a gene; V was cut back by 3 bases and J by 3 bases. In DNA, the CDR3 is TGCAGCGTTGATCAGACAGGGGGCTACGAGCAGTACTTC. This codes for CSVDQTGGYEQYF.

Turning to this clonotype: An end of the junction differs from the germline gene, which may be a read error. This sequence joins TRBV4-1 and TRBJ2-1, with D possibly being TRBD1 or TRBD2 (5 bases each). Germline V CDR1 and CDR2: MGHRA, YSYEKL. The CDR3 loop spans 17 amino acids. The CDR3 protein is CASSQGDGRSSYNERFF. CDR3 DNA sequence: TGCGCCAGCAGCCAAGGGGACGGAAGGAGCTCCTACAATGAGCGGTTCTTC.

This clonotype has a count of ten or more. This chain links TRBV7-2 with TRBJ2-1; TRBD2 might be the D (5 bases). V lost 5 bases and J lost 5, with 13 bases in between. The CDR3 spans 14 residues. CDR1 and CDR2 (germline): SGHTA, FQGNSA. CDR3 DNA sequence: TGTGCCAGCAGCACCCAGCTGCGGGACAATGAGCAGTTCTTC. The encoded protein is CASSTQLRDNEQFF.

The V gene is TRBV5-1, the J gene TRBJ2-1, with 13 bases lining up with TRBD2. Per the germline V gene, CDR1 is SGHRS and CDR2 is YFSETQ. Trimming removed 2 bases from V and 7 bases from J; junction bases left unmatched: 9. The CDR3 has 17 amino acids. The DNA for the CDR3 is TGCGCCAGCAGCTTACAAAAACTAGCGGGAGGGCCTAATGAGCAGTTCTTC. This translates into CASSLQKLAGGPNEQFF.

The table lists this clonotype with a few counts. The chain links TRBV28 to TRBJ1-2; TRBD1 might be the D (6 bases). This CDR3 comprises 14 residues. Germline V lookup: CDR1 MDHEN, CDR2 SYDVKM. The V end lost 8 bases, the J end lost 5 bases, and 18 bases lay between the germline ends. The CDR3 DNA is TGTGCCAGCCAACCCGCCGGGACACAGTATGGCTACACCTTC. Translation gives CASQPAGTQYGYTF.